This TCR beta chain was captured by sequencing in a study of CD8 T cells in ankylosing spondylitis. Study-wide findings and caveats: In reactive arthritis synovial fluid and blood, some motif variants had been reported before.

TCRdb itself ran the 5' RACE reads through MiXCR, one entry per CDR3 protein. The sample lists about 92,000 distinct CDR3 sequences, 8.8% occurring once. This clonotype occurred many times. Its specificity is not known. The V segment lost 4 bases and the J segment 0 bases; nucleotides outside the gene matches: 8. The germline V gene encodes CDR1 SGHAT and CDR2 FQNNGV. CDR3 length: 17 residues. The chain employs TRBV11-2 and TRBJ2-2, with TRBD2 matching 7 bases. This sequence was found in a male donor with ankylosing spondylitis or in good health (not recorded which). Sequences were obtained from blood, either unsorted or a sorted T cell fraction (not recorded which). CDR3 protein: CASSWGLAATNTGELFF. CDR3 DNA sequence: TGTGCCAGCAGCTGGGGTCTAGCGGCGACGAACACCGGGGAGCTGTTTTTT.